These 32 T cell receptor beta chains were all obtained from the same sample, sequenced in a study of T cells in localized non-small cell lung cancer. Sequenced by immunoSEQ multiplex PCR; TCRdb stores in-frame clones only, minus some. The sample contains under 150,000 clones, more than 80% of which appear only once. This sample comprised peripheral blood, obtained before any cancer treatment. The receptors shown here come from a female donor aged 60 or older with stage I lung adenocarcinoma.

As concerns this clone: Other DNA sequences in this sample translate to the same CDR3. The V gene is TRBV28, the J gene TRBJ1-5, with D perhaps TRBD1 (5 bases). This CDR3 region has 14 residues. V dropped 3 bases and J dropped 2 bases, with 8 bases sitting between them. CDR1 is MDHEN, CDR2 SYDVKM, per germline. In DNA form, the CDR3 reads TGTGCCAGCAGTTTGCAGGGCGGCAATCAGCCCCAGCATTTT. Translation: CASSLQGGNQPQHF.

V and J are TRBV5-8 and TRBJ2-3; TRBD2 aligns across 8 bases. Trimming took 0 bases from V and 5 from J; bases not matched to a gene: 8. This CDR3 spans 16 amino acids. CDR1 is SGHTS and CDR2 is YDEGEE in the germline V gene. The DNA of the CDR3 is TGTGCCAGCAGCTTGGCCGGAGCGGGAGAACAAGATACGCAGTATTTT. Translation: CASSLAGAGEQDTQYF.

J is TRBJ1-2 and V is TRBV5-6; D not certain. The germline V gene encodes CDR1 SGHDT and CDR2 YYEEEE. Trimming cost V 0 bases and J 0 bases, with 12 bases left between them. The CDR3 covers 16 residues. The CDR3 region is CASSLGKGGTNYGYTF. CDR3 nucleotides: TGTGCCAGCAGCTTGGGGAAGGGTGGGACTAACTATGGCTACACCTTC. Full variable domain (rest looked up from reference TRBV5-6 and TRBJ1-2): DAGVTQSPTHLIKTRGQQVTLRCSPKSGHDTVSWYQQALGQGPQFIFQYYEEEERQRGNFPDRFSGHQFPNYSSELNVNALLLGDSALYLCASSLGKGGTNYGYTFGSGTRLTVV.

The chain recombines TRBV5-4 with TRBJ1-3, with TRBD1 as a possible D gene (6 bases). Trimming stripped 3 bases from V and 4 bases from J, with 11 bases between. Germline CDR1 SGHNT, CDR2 YYREEE (reference sequence). CDR3 length: 14 residues. The CDR3 protein is CASSSTGAGNTIYF. For the CDR3, the DNA is TGTGCCAGCAGCTCGACGGGGGCGGGAAACACCATATATTTT.

The chain is built from TRBV30 and TRBJ2-3; TRBD2 matches 7 bases. From germline, CDR1 is GTSNPN and CDR2 SVGIG (reference sequence). The CDR3 consists of 13 residues. The CDR3 reads CALSTSQRDTQYF. CDR3 in DNA: TGTGCTCTTTCGACTAGCCAAAGAGATACGCAGTATTTT.

The count of this clone is one. V gene TRBV7-9 combines with J gene TRBJ2-1, with no clear D. The V and J ends lost 1 base and 5 bases respectively, with 12 bases between them. The CDR3 totals 15 residues. The V gene's germline CDR1 is SEHNR and CDR2 FQNEAQ (reference sequence). CDR3 residues: CASSLVTGLHNEQFF. In nucleotides, the CDR3 is TGTGCCAGCAGCTTAGTAACGGGCCTACACAATGAGCAGTTCTTC.

The rearrangement joins TRBV11-2 to TRBJ2-5, with D unresolved. The DNA matches TRBJ2-7 better at its end, which makes the J call doubtful. The germline gives CDR1 SGHAT, CDR2 FQNNGV. This CDR3 region has 13 residues. DNA for the CDR3: TGTGCCAGCAGCTTATACACCACCTACGAGCAGTACTTC. This gives the protein CASSLYTTYEQYF.

The chain couples TRBV29-1 to TRBJ1-2; a weak D match, TRBD1 (5 bases). This CDR3 is 13 amino acids long. V lost 3 bases, J lost 8 bases, and 16 bases lay in between. The germline V gene has CDR1 SQVTM and CDR2 ANQGSEA. In DNA form, the CDR3 reads TGCAGCGTTGATTCTTCGGCAGGGCACGGCTACACCTTC. Its protein is CSVDSSAGHGYTF.

This clone has just one count. This chain connects TRBV11-2 to TRBJ2-3; D possibly corresponds to TRBD2 (5 bases). CDR3 length equals 15 residues. Trimming removed 0 bases at V and 1 base at J, with 8 bases between. CDR1 and CDR2 (germline): SGHAT, FQNNGV. The CDR3 DNA is TGTGCCAGCAGCTTAGATGGTAGCGGCACAGATACGCAGTATTTT. This codes for CASSLDGSGTDTQYF. The full variable domain, rest sourced from reference TRBV11-2 and TRBJ2-3, is EAGVAQSPRYKIIEKRQSVAFWCNPISGHATLYWYQQILGQGPKLLIQFQNNGVVDDSQLPKDRFSAERLKGVDSTLKIQPAKLEDSAVYLCASSLDGSGTDTQYFGPGTRLTVL.

The chain recombines TRBV5-1 with TRBJ1-2, with a weak D call TRBD1 (5 bases). The CDR3 loop spans 15 amino acids. Germline CDR1 and CDR2: SGHRS and YFSETQ. The V gene lost 2 bases and the J gene lost 8 bases, with 19 bases spanning the gap. The CDR3 bases are TGCGCCAGCAGCTTATCCAGTCAAGGGGTTCCCGGCTACACCTTC. As protein: CASSLSSQGVPGYTF.

This chain uses TRBV6-1 with TRBJ2-7; D call uncertain. Trimming stripped 5 bases from V and 6 bases from J, with 8 bases between. This CDR3 has 11 amino acids. CDR1 is MNHNS, CDR2 SASEGT, per germline. The CDR3 DNA is TGTGCCAGCAGTTACACGGCCGAGCAGTACTTC. It is translated as CASSYTAEQYF.

The chain uses TRBV5-6 and TRBJ2-1; TRBD2 is a possible D gene (5 bases). CDR1 and CDR2 from the germline V gene are SGHDT and YYEEEE. The CDR3 has 15 amino acids. Deletions cut 4 bases from V and 5 bases from J, with 16 bases between. CDR3 in amino acids: CASSRPAPGDNEQFF. CDR3 nucleotides: TGTGCCAGCAGCCGACCGGCCCCCGGGGACAATGAGCAGTTCTTC.

The V call is TRBV2, the J call TRBJ2-2, with D hard to call. The CDR3 is 13 residues long. Germline CDR1 SNHLY, CDR2 FYNNEI. V was clipped by 5 bases and J by 6 bases, with 10 bases between them. The CDR3, as DNA: TGTGCCAGCAGTTTCGAAACCCCCGGGGAGCTGTTTTTT. Translation: CASSFETPGELFF.

The chain has TRBV5-1 and TRBJ2-1; 15 bases line up with TRBD2. Losses at the gene ends were 1 base for V and 7 bases for J; bases not matched to a gene: 6. Germline CDR1 reads SGHRS; CDR2 reads YFSETQ. The CDR3 spans 17 residues. DNA of the CDR3: TGCGCCAGCAGCTTGTTTAAAGGACTAGCGGGAGGGAATGAGCAGTTCTTC. Protein product: CASSLFKGLAGGNEQFF.

The V and J genes are TRBV21-1 and TRBJ2-7. TRBV21-1 is classified as a pseudogene. The CDR3 is made up of 14 amino acids. DNA of the CDR3: TGTGCCAGCAGCAAATTCGGGCGCCCCTACGAGCAGTACTTC. It is translated as CASSKFGRPYEQYF.

Comment on this clone: The same CDR3 also results from other DNA sequences found in this sample. The chain links TRBV5-1 to TRBJ1-4; a weak D match, TRBD1 (6 bases). The CDR3 is made up of 14 amino acids. The germline gives CDR1 SGHRS, CDR2 YFSETQ. Deletions cut 2 bases from V and 2 bases from J, with 7 bases between. CDR3 sequence: CASSFRGTNEKLFF. The CDR3, as DNA: TGCGCCAGCAGCTTCAGGGGCACTAATGAAAAACTGTTTTTT.

The chain links TRBV5-4 to TRBJ2-5; D is perhaps TRBD1 or TRBD2 (6 bases each). Germline CDR1 reads SGHNT; CDR2 reads YYREEE (reference sequence). The V end lost 4 bases, the J end lost 2 bases, and 15 bases lay between the germline ends. The CDR3 loop spans 15 amino acids. CDR3 DNA sequence: TGTGCCAGCAGCATCTCCGGGGGCGGACAAGAGACCCAGTACTTC. This gives the protein CASSISGGGQETQYF.

The rearrangement uses TRBV27 and TRBJ2-7; TRBD2 agrees at 14 bases. The CDR3 contains 17 residues. CDR1 is MNHEY and CDR2 is SMNVEV in the germline V gene (reference sequence). V lost 7 bases, J lost 2 bases, and 10 bases stayed unmatched. CDR3 nucleotides: TGTGCCAGCACGGGACTAGCGGGAGTACGGGGGACCTACGAGCAGTACTTC. It translates to CASTGLAGVRGTYEQYF.

The chain links TRBV7-2 to TRBJ1-5, with D possibly being TRBD1 (5 bases). The germline V gene encodes CDR1 SGHTA and CDR2 FQGNSA. The CDR3 covers 13 residues. V lost 4 bases and J 6 bases, leaving 10 bases between the germline ends. The chain's CDR3 is CASSWGGSQPQHF. In nucleotides, the CDR3 is TGTGCCAGCAGCTGGGGCGGTAGTCAGCCCCAGCATTTT.

V gene TRBV5-6 combines with J gene TRBJ2-7; 8 bases map to TRBD1. From germline, CDR1 is SGHDT and CDR2 YYEEEE. This CDR3 has 16 amino acids. J was trimmed by 5 bases and V by 0 bases; bases with no gene match: 10. The CDR3 DNA reads as TGTGCCAGCAGCTTGGCCTTTGCAGGGGGCTTGGACGAGCAGTACTTC. This encodes CASSLAFAGGLDEQYF.

V and J are TRBV19 and TRBJ1-5; D ambiguous. The CDR3 loop spans 18 amino acids. Trimming stripped 5 bases from V and 2 bases from J, with 22 bases between. The V gene's germline CDR1 is LNHDA and CDR2 SQIVND (reference sequence). As DNA, the CDR3 is TGTGCCAGTAGTCTACGTTGGGCAGGCCAACTAGGCAATCAGCCCCAGCATTTT. Protein product: CASSLRWAGQLGNQPQHF.

The chain has TRBV28 and TRBJ2-7; TRBD2 is a possible D gene (7 bases). Trimming removed 7 bases from V and 6 bases from J, with 13 bases in between. The CDR3 loop spans 12 amino acids. Per the germline V gene, CDR1 is MDHEN and CDR2 is SYDVKM. The chain's CDR3 is CASTRGAVEQYF. In DNA, the CDR3 is TGTGCCAGCACTCGGGGGGCGGTCGAGCAGTACTTC.

This clone was found once. This chain joins TRBV9 and TRBJ2-7; D not resolved. There are 14 residues in the CDR3. Germline V gene data show CDR1 as SGDLS and CDR2 as YYNGEE. Trimming removed 0 bases at V and 0 bases at J, with 7 bases between. The CDR3 region is CASSVAGHSYEQYF. CDR3 coding DNA: TGTGCCAGCAGCGTAGCGGGCCACTCCTACGAGCAGTACTTC.

The CDR3 coding sequence is TGCGCCAGCAGGAGCTCTGGAAACACCATATATTTT. Amino acids: CASRSSGNTIYF. The rearrangement uses TRBV5-1 and TRBJ1-3; D call uncertain. V dropped 5 bases and J dropped 0 bases, with 3 bases sitting between them. The CDR3 covers 12 residues. Germline V gene data show CDR1 as SGHRS and CDR2 as YFSETQ.

Only one count was recorded for this clone. V usage is TRBV5-1 and J usage is TRBJ1-1; weak D call: TRBD1 (5 bases). Germline CDR1 and CDR2: SGHRS and YFSETQ. CDR3 length: 17 residues. Trimming shortened V by 0 bases and J by 0 bases, and 15 bases separated the two germline ends. The CDR3 spells CASSLAGSGALNTEAFF. In DNA, the CDR3 is TGCGCCAGCAGCTTGGCCGGTTCTGGGGCACTGAACACTGAAGCTTTCTTT.

This sequence joins TRBV12-2 and TRBJ2-7; the table's D call, TRBD2, has no DNA check behind it. TRBV12-2 is an annotated pseudogene. The CDR3 has 16 residues. Here the CDR3 reads CASRLAGTSGSYEQYF. The DNA of the CDR3 is TGTGCAAGTCGCTTAGCGGGGACTAGCGGGAGCTACGAGCAGTACTTC.

The chain joins TRBV28 to TRBJ1-1, with 8 nucleotides matching TRBD1. Per germline, CDR1 MDHEN and CDR2 SYDVKM. CDR3 length equals 13 residues. Losses at the gene ends were 7 bases for V and 5 bases for J; bases not matched to a gene: 6. The CDR3 reads CASTTGTGTEAFF. The CDR3 DNA sequence: TGTGCCAGCACCACCGGGACAGGTACTGAAGCTTTCTTT.

The rearrangement links TRBV11-3 to TRBJ1-2; D call uncertain. The CDR3 covers 18 residues. Trimming shortened V by 1 base and J by 2 bases, and 20 bases separated the two germline ends. Germline CDR1 and CDR2: SGHNT and YENEEA. In nucleotides, the CDR3 is TGTGCCAGCAGCTTAGTTTCTTCGTGGGCCCGAAAAAACTATGGCTACACCTTC. Amino acids: CASSLVSSWARKNYGYTF.

The chain couples TRBV10-1 to TRBJ2-2, with D possibly being TRBD2 (5 bases). Germline lookup yields CDR1 WNHNN and CDR2 SYGVQD (reference sequence). CDR3 length: 14 amino acids. Trimming shortened V by 8 bases and J by 3 bases, and 13 bases separated the two germline ends. The CDR3 spells CASLRRPDTGELFF. CDR3 in DNA: TGCGCCAGCTTGAGGAGGCCGGACACCGGGGAGCTGTTTTTT.

The V call is TRBV5-1, the J call TRBJ2-7, with 10 bases fitting TRBD2. This CDR3 spans 14 amino acids. Germline CDR1 SGHRS, CDR2 YFSETQ. V shed 0 bases, J shed 6 bases, and the junction held 3 bases outside the gene matches. The CDR3 protein is CASSLGLAGVEQYF. CDR3 DNA: TGCGCCAGCAGCTTGGGCCTAGCGGGAGTCGAGCAGTACTTC.

The chain recombines TRBV28 with TRBJ1-3; D possibly corresponds to TRBD1 (5 bases). Germline V gene lookup returns CDR1 MDHEN and CDR2 SYDVKM. V gave up 4 bases and J gave up 0 bases, with 13 bases separating them. This CDR3 has 16 amino acids. This CDR3 is CASSSQAGGSGNTIYF. The DNA for the CDR3 is TGTGCCAGCAGTTCCCAGGCGGGGGGCTCTGGAAACACCATATATTTT.

CDR3 DNA sequence: TGCGCCAGCAGCTTGATTGGACAGGGCGGGTCGAGAGATACGCAGTATTTT. This encodes CASSLIGQGGSRDTQYF. This rearrangement joins TRBV5-1 to TRBJ2-3; 8 bases match TRBD1. In germline, CDR1 is SGHRS, CDR2 YFSETQ. CDR3 length: 17 amino acids. Trimming removed 1 base from V and 5 bases from J; junction bases left unmatched: 12.